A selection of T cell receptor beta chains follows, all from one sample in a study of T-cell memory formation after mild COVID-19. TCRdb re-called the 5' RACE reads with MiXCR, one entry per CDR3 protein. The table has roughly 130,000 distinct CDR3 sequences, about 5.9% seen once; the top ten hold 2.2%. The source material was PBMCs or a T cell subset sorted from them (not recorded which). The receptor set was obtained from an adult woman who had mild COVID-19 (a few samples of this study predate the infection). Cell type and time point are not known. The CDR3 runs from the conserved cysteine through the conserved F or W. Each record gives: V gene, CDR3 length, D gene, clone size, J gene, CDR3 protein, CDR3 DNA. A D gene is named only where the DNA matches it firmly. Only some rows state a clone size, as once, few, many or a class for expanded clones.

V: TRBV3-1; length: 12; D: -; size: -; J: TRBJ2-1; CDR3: CASSQGRAKEFF; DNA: TGTGCCAGCAGCCAAGGCAGGGCCAAGGAGTTCTTC
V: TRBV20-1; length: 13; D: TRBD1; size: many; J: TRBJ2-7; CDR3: CSATDRTSYEQYF; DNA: TGCAGTGCAACGGACAGGACTTCCTACGAGCAGTACTTC
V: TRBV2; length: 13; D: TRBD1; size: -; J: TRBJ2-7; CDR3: CASSRQGAHEQYF; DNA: TGTGCCAGCAGCCGACAGGGGGCCCACGAGCAGTACTTC
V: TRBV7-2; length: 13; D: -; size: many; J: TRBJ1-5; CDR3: CASSLQGNQPQHF; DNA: TGTGCCAGCAGCTTACAGGGGAATCAGCCCCAGCATTTT
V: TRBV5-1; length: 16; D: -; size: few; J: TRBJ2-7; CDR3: CASSPLLGHGTYEQYF; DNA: TGCGCCAGCAGCCCACTCTTAGGCCACGGGACCTACGAGCAGTACTTC
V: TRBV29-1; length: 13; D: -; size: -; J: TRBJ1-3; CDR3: CSVRGASGNTIYF; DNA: TGCAGCGTTCGAGGAGCCTCTGGAAACACCATATATTTT
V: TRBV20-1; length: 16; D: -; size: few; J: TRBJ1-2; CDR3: CSPSGRTSGYNYGYTF; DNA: TGCAGCCCCTCCGGGAGAACATCGGGCTATAACTATGGCTACACCTTC
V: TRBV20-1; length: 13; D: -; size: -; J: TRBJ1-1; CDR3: CSASNRAGTEAFF; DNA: TGCAGTGCTAGTAACAGGGCTGGCACTGAAGCTTTCTTT
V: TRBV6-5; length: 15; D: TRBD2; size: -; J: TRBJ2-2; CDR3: CASSHGGANTGELFF; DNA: TGTGCCAGCAGCCATGGGGGGGCGAACACCGGGGAGCTGTTTTTT
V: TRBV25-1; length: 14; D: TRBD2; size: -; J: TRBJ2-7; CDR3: CASGRAGAPYEQYF; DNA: TGTGCCAGCGGTCGAGCGGGAGCCCCCTACGAGCAGTACTTC
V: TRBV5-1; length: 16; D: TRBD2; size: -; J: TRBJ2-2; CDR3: CASRTFSGRGTGELFF; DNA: TGCGCCAGCCGAACCTTTAGCGGGAGGGGTACCGGGGAGCTGTTTTTT
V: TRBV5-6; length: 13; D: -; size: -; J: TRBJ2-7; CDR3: CASSRMSTYEQYF; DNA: TGTGCCAGCAGCCGGATGTCTACCTACGAGCAGTACTTC
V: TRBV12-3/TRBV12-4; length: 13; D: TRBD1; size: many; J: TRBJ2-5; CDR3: CASRQGAQETQYF; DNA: TGTGCCAGCCGACAGGGTGCACAAGAGACCCAGTACTTC
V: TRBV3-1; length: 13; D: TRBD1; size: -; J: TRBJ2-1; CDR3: CASSHYEGGEQFF; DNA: TGTGCCAGCAGCCACTATGAAGGGGGCGAGCAGTTCTTC
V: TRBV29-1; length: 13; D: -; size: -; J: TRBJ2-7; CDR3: CSAGLSFSYEQYF; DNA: TGCAGCGCTGGACTTTCATTCTCCTACGAGCAGTACTTC
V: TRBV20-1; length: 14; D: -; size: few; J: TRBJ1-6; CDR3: CSANRGQIDSPLHF; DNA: TGCAGTGCTAACAGAGGACAGATTGATTCACCCCTCCACTTT
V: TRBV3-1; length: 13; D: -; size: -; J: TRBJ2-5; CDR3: CASRDWREETQYF; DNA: TGTGCCAGCAGGGATTGGAGGGAAGAGACCCAGTACTTC
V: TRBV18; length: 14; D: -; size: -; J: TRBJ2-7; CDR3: CASSPSRGSYEQYF; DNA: TGTGCCAGCTCACCAAGTCGGGGTTCCTACGAGCAGTACTTC
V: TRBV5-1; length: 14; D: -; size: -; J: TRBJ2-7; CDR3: CASSLGGSTGEQYF; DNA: TGCGCCAGCAGCTTGGGGGGCTCCACCGGCGAGCAGTACTTC
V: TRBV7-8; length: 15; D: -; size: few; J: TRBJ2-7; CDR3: CASSLAPGDLYEQYF; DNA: TGTGCCAGCAGCTTAGCGCCTGGGGACCTCTACGAGCAGTACTTC
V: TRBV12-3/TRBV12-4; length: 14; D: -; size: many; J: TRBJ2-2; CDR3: CASSSSEVTGELFF; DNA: TGTGCCAGCAGTTCCTCGGAGGTCACCGGGGAGCTGTTTTTT
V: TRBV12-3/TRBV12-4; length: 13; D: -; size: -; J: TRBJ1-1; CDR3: CASSLYLGTEAFF; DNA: TGTGCCAGCAGTTTATACTTGGGCACTGAAGCTTTCTTT
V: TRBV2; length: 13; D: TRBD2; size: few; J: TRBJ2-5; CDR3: CASGSGTQETQYF; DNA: TGTGCCAGCGGTAGCGGGACCCAAGAGACCCAGTACTTC
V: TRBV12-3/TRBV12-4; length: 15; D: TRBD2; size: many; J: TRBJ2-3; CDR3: CASRRERGSTDTQYF; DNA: TGTGCCAGCCGTAGGGAGCGGGGTAGCACAGATACGCAGTATTTT
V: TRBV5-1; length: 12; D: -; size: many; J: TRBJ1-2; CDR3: CASRAGDYGYTF; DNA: TGCGCCAGCCGGGCAGGGGACTATGGCTACACCTTC